This T cell receptor beta chain was sequenced during a study of CD8+CD57+ T cells in acquired aplastic anemia. Study-level information: DNA from sorted CD4+ and CD8+ cells averaged around 3 ug. Study conclusions and caveats: Between patients and controls, around 31 CD8+ CDR3 sequences were found in common. Statistical testing detected no significant gap in CD8+ Simpson's diversity between patients and controls.

Deletions cut 4 bases from V and 4 bases from J, with 16 bases between. From germline, CDR1 is LGHNA and CDR2 YNFKEQ. The CDR3 is 15 amino acids. It was patients with CD8+CD57+ cell expansion by flow cytometry who were chosen for sequencing. All patients were therapy-naive when blood was sampled. About this clonotype: Its antigen is not known. The conserved closing phenylalanine or tryptophan is absent in this CDR3, likely reflecting a read error.

The use of genomic DNA as template underpinned the TCR beta VDJ and CDR3 profiling. One entry per CDR3 protein, called by TCRdb with MiXCR from the reads. The sample includes 200,000 to 250,000 distinct CDR3 sequences, over 40% seen only once; the top ten take about 20%. Sequenced: sorted CD4+, CD8+, or CD8+CD57+ T cells (not recorded which) from PBMCs. The chain combines TRBV4-2 with TRBJ2-5; the D gene could be TRBD1 or TRBD2 (6 bases each). The origin of this receptor is a human donor with aplastic anemia. This CDR3 reads CASSRGTSGGETQYL. CDR3 DNA sequence: TGTGCCAGCAGCCGCGGGACAAGCGGAGGAGAGACCCAGTACCTC.